This passage covers 28 T cell receptor beta chains from one sample sequenced in a study of T cell repertoires in cytomegalovirus infection. TCRdb re-called the reads with MiXCR, one entry per CDR3 protein. The repertoire has almost 300,000 distinct CDR3 sequences, roughly a tenth of them found once; the top ten carry approximately 2.3%. The sample taken for sequencing was PBMCs. The receptor source for this set is a human donor in good health (CMV status not recorded). Some clones in this sample may be carry-over from other donors' samples.

The chain employs TRBV29-1 and TRBJ2-6, with D hard to call. V lost 7 bases and J lost 2, with 9 bases in between. Germline V gene sequence: CDR1 SQVTM, CDR2 ANQGSEA. The CDR3 runs 13 residues. The CDR3 DNA sequence: TGCAGCGCCATTGGGGCTGGGGCCAACGTCCTGACTTTC. This codes for CSAIGAGANVLTF.

This clonotype was seen repeatedly, ten times or more. The chain is built from TRBV7-2 and TRBJ2-5; 7 bases are shared with TRBD2. The CDR3 is 15 amino acids. The ends lost 3 bases at V and 6 bases at J; junction bases unmatched: 10. CDR1 and CDR2 (germline): SGHTA, FQGNSA. CDR3 sequence (DNA): TGTGCCAGCAGCTTGGGGGGGTCAGGGAAGAAGACCCAGTACTTC. Translating it yields CASSLGGSGKKTQYF.

This clonotype was seen repeatedly, ten times or more. The V call is TRBV6-1, the J call TRBJ1-3; D not certain. This CDR3 comprises 15 residues. Germline V gene data show CDR1 as MNHNS and CDR2 as SASEGT. V was pared by 1 base and J by 2 bases, with 9 bases between. The CDR3 loop is CASSEGGEPGNTIYF. The CDR3 nucleotides are TGTGCCAGCAGTGAAGGTGGAGAACCTGGAAACACCATATATTTT.

This clonotype was recorded a few times. The chain has TRBV3-1 and TRBJ1-6; the D is unclear. The ends were cut back, 5 bases at V and 7 bases at J, with 18 bases in the middle. Looked up from germline, CDR1 is LGHDT and CDR2 is YNNKEL (reference sequence). The CDR3 covers 16 residues. CDR3 amino acids: CASSTHKAPINSPLHF. DNA of the CDR3: TGTGCCAGCAGCACGCATAAGGCACCAATAAATTCACCCCTCCACTTT.

The chain links TRBV20-1 to TRBJ2-3; D tentatively fits TRBD1 or TRBD2 (6 bases each). This CDR3 is built from 16 residues. V was shortened by 6 bases and J by 1 base, with 20 bases between the two germline ends. Germline V gives CDR1 DFQATT, CDR2 SNEGSKA (reference sequence). This CDR3 reads CSARRASGEGTDTQYF. In nucleotides, the CDR3 is TGCAGTGCCCGAAGGGCCTCAGGGGAGGGCACAGATACGCAGTATTTT.

This clonotype was recorded many times. This sequence joins TRBV28 and TRBJ2-2, with D maybe TRBD1 (5 bases). The CDR3 length is 17 residues. Germline V gene data show CDR1 as MDHEN and CDR2 as SYDVKM. V shed 7 bases and J shed 3 bases, with 21 bases lying between them. CDR3 sequence: CASTPGSGWEYTGELFF. CDR3 nucleotides: TGTGCCAGCACCCCAGGGTCGGGTTGGGAATACACCGGGGAGCTGTTTTTT. Based on the CDR3 plus reference TRBV28 and TRBJ2-2, the full variable domain is DVKVTQSSRYLVKRTGEKVFLECVQDMDHENMFWYRQDPGLGLRLIYFSYDVKMKEKGDIPEGYSVSREKKERFSLILESASTNQTSMYLCASTPGSGWEYTGELFFGEGSRLTVL.

The rearrangement links TRBV5-1 to TRBJ2-3; 8 bases fit TRBD1. The germline gives CDR1 SGHRS, CDR2 YFSETQ. Trimming removed 8 bases from V and 9 bases from J; junction bases left unmatched: 20. The CDR3 totals 16 residues. CDR3 bases: TGCGCCAGTAACGTAGGGGACAGGACCCTCCTAGACACGCAGTATTTT. As protein: CASNVGDRTLLDTQYF.

Points on this clonotype: This could be a read error, since a much larger clone is one nucleotide away. The gene calls are TRBV28 and TRBJ1-4; D is unresolved. This CDR3 is 14 amino acids long. Germline values: CDR1 MDHEN, CDR2 SYDVKM. Here the CDR3 reads CASHPGHFNEELFF. For the CDR3, the DNA is TGTGCCAGCCATCCAGGCCACTTTAATGAAGAACTGTTTTTT.

This clonotype was picked up a small number of times. This chain uses TRBV20-1 with TRBJ2-5; D gene uncertain. The V gene lost 4 bases and the J gene lost 0 bases, with 6 bases spanning the gap. Germline loops: CDR1 DFQATT, CDR2 SNEGSKA (reference sequence). This CDR3 is 12 amino acids long. The CDR3, as DNA: TGCAGTGCTACACGAAACCAAGAGACCCAGTACTTC. Its translation: CSATRNQETQYF.

The chain uses TRBV5-5 and TRBJ1-5; 7 bases fit TRBD1. This CDR3 is built from 14 residues. CDR1 and CDR2 from the germline V gene are SGHKS and YYEKEE (reference sequence). V lost 2 bases and J lost 10; bases outside the gene matches: 9. CDR3 in DNA: TGTGCCAGCAGCTTCCGACAGGGCGGGCATCCCCAGCATTTT. Translating it yields CASSFRQGGHPQHF.

This clonotype was detected a few times. The CDR3 region has the DNA TGTGCCATCGGCCAAGGAGTGAGGGATGGCAATGAGCAGTTCTTC. This encodes CAIGQGVRDGNEQFF. This chain connects TRBV10-3 to TRBJ2-1; D might be TRBD2 (5 bases). From germline, CDR1 is ENHRY and CDR2 SYGVKD. This CDR3 region has 15 residues. V lost 8 bases and J lost 6, with 20 bases in between.

The table lists this clonotype with many counts. V is TRBV7-8 and J is TRBJ2-1, with TRBD2 matching 9 bases. Germline V gene lookup returns CDR1 SGHVS and CDR2 FQNEAQ. V lost 1 base to trimming and J lost 13 bases; unmatched junction nucleotides: 8. The CDR3 extends over 14 amino acids. The CDR3 nucleotides are TGTGCCAGCAGCTTAGACAAGCGGGGGGTCTCTCAGTTCTTC. This sequence encodes CASSLDKRGVSQFF.

The sample holds many counts of this clonotype. The chain combines TRBV5-4 with TRBJ2-3, with 11 bases lining up with TRBD1. The V gene end was trimmed by 4 bases and the J gene end by 5 bases; junction bases not matched to a gene: 6. The length of the CDR3 is 15 residues. Germline V CDR1 and CDR2: SGHNT, YYREEE (reference sequence). The CDR3: CASSRPGTGGDTQYF. The CDR3 DNA sequence: TGTGCCAGCAGCCGCCCCGGGACAGGGGGAGATACGCAGTATTTT.

The genes are TRBV2 and TRBJ2-5; 7 bases fit TRBD2. CDR1 and CDR2 from the germline V gene are SNHLY and FYNNEI. The CDR3 runs 12 residues. The V segment lost 11 bases and the J segment 1 base; nucleotides outside the gene matches: 4. The chain's CDR3 is CALGRGQETQYF. The CDR3 nucleotides read TGTGCCCTTGGGAGGGGCCAAGAGACCCAGTACTTC.

The chain links TRBV5-6 to TRBJ1-2; D unresolved. Germline lookup yields CDR1 SGHDT and CDR2 YYEEEE. The CDR3 sequence is 14 residues long. V was pared by 6 bases and J by 4 bases, with 16 bases between. The CDR3 loop is CASTRGWQIYGYTF. CDR3 nucleotide sequence: TGTGCCAGCACCCGTGGCTGGCAGATCTATGGCTACACCTTC.

The table lists this clonotype with a few counts. The rearrangement uses TRBV27 and TRBJ2-5; D uncertain. V shed 3 bases and J shed 2 bases, with 7 bases lying between them. CDR1 MNHEY and CDR2 SMNVEV come from the germline V gene (reference sequence). The CDR3 contains 13 residues. The CDR3 loop is CASSLSVQETQYF. In DNA, the CDR3 is TGTGCCAGCAGTTTGAGTGTTCAAGAGACCCAGTACTTC.

This clonotype has just a few counts. For the CDR3, the DNA is TGCGCCAGCAGAGCCACACCGGGACTAGAAAATGAGCAGTTCTTC. It codes for CASRATPGLENEQFF. The rearrangement links TRBV5-1 to TRBJ2-1; 8 positions agree with TRBD2. The germline CDR1 and CDR2 sequences are SGHRS and YFSETQ. The CDR3 runs 15 residues. V was pared by 5 bases and J by 7 bases, with 11 bases of the junction left unmatched.

The sample holds many counts of this clonotype. The chain couples TRBV6-1 to TRBJ2-1; TRBD1 agrees at 10 bases. V dropped 7 bases and J dropped 9; count of bases not matched to a gene: 6. Germline values: CDR1 MNHNS, CDR2 SASEGT. The CDR3 is made up of 13 amino acids. The DNA of the CDR3 is TGTGCCAGCATGACAGGGGGCCGTGGTGAGCAGTTCTTC. Translated: CASMTGGRGEQFF.

This clonotype occurred a few times. This chain joins TRBV29-1 and TRBJ2-2; 8 bases fit TRBD1. The CDR3 sequence is 15 residues long. The ends lost 7 bases at V and 2 bases at J; junction bases unmatched: 9. Looked up from germline, CDR1 is SQVTM and CDR2 is ANQGSEA. The CDR3 DNA follows: TGCAGCGCTAACCCCGGACAGGGAAACACCGGGGAGCTGTTTTTT. This codes for CSANPGQGNTGELFF.

The gene calls are TRBV12-3 or TRBV12-4 and TRBJ2-5, with 12 nucleotides matching TRBD2. The CDR3 loop spans 14 amino acids. V gave up 7 bases and J gave up 5 bases; unmatched junction bases: 5. Written as DNA, the CDR3 is TGTGCCAGCAACGGACTAGCGGGGAAGGAGACCCAGTACTTC. Its translation: CASNGLAGKETQYF.

The sample holds many counts of this clonotype. This chain links TRBV24-1 with TRBJ2-1, with D maybe TRBD2 (7 bases). Germline lookup yields CDR1 KGHDR and CDR2 SFDVKD. CDR3 length equals 17 residues. The ends were cut back, 3 bases at V and 1 base at J, with 15 bases in the middle. CDR3 nucleotide sequence: TGTGCCACCAGTGATGGAACAGGGAGGGGGTCCTACAATGAGCAGTTCTTC. Translation gives CATSDGTGRGSYNEQFF.

This clonotype was seen repeatedly, ten times or more. The gene calls are TRBV7-8 and TRBJ2-3, with D perhaps matching TRBD2 (7 bases). The V gene lost 2 bases and the J gene lost 3 bases, with 24 bases spanning the gap. This CDR3 has 19 amino acids. CDR1 SGHVS and CDR2 FQNEAQ come from the germline V gene. The DNA for the CDR3 is TGTGCCAGCAGCTTATTCGGGGGGTTTGGGGGGGCGCCGACAGATACGCAGTATTTT. It is translated as CASSLFGGFGGAPTDTQYF.

This clonotype occurred many times. The CDR3 protein is CASTKVPGLYLHF. The CDR3 DNA sequence: TGTGCCAGTACAAAAGTACCGGGACTATATTTACATTTT. The chain joins TRBV19 to TRBJ1-5, with a tentative D call TRBD1 (5 bases). CDR1 and CDR2 (germline): LNHDA, SQIVND (reference sequence). There are 13 residues in the CDR3. V gave up 7 bases and J gave up 16 bases, with 23 bases separating them.

This clonotype was seen ten or more times. The J gene is TRBJ2-3, the V gene TRBV7-2; no reliable D call. Trimming stripped 3 bases from V and 4 bases from J, with 11 bases between. The CDR3 length is 14 residues. Germline CDR1 SGHTA, CDR2 FQGNSA. This chain's CDR3 is CASSFTASPDTQYF. The DNA for the CDR3 is TGTGCCAGCAGCTTTACCGCGAGCCCAGATACGCAGTATTTT.

This clonotype was observed at least ten times. The gene calls are TRBV28 and TRBJ1-1; tentative D call: TRBD1 (5 bases). With 6 bases removed from V and 1 base from J, the gap between germline ends came to 15 bases. Germline CDR1 and CDR2: MDHEN and SYDVKM. The CDR3 runs to 15 residues. CDR3 in amino acids: CASSPGGAGNTEAFF. Written as DNA, the CDR3 is TGTGCCAGCAGCCCCGGGGGTGCGGGGAACACTGAAGCTTTCTTT.

There are many counts of this clonotype. This chain links TRBV12-3 or TRBV12-4 with TRBJ2-7; 7 nucleotides agree with TRBD1. V lost 5 bases to trimming and J lost 1 base; unmatched junction nucleotides: 5. The CDR3 length is 14 residues. The chain's CDR3 is CASSRDSTSYEQYF. For the CDR3, the DNA is TGTGCCAGCAGTCGGGACAGTACATCCTACGAGCAGTACTTC.

This clonotype showed up many times. DNA for the CDR3: TGTGCCAGCAGTTTTCCACAGGGGGTTCAGCCCCAGCATTTT. Its protein product is CASSFPQGVQPQHF. The chain carries TRBV28 and TRBJ1-5, with 8 bases lining up with TRBD1. Germline lookup yields CDR1 MDHEN and CDR2 SYDVKM. There are 14 residues in the CDR3. V shed 3 bases and J 6 bases; nucleotides not matched to a gene: 4.

This clonotype turned up a few times. This chain links TRBV4-3 with TRBJ2-4; 8 bases are a match to TRBD1. Germline loops: CDR1 LGHNA, CDR2 YSLEER. The V and J ends lost 1 base and 2 bases, in that order; junction bases with no gene match: 7. This CDR3 comprises 17 residues. The CDR3 DNA is TGCGCCAGCAGCCAAGGGACAGGGACTGGGACCAAAAACATTCAGTACTTC. The encoded protein is CASSQGTGTGTKNIQYF.